This TCR beta chain was profiled in a study of shared T cell receptors in the human thymus. Using immunoSEQ multiplex PCR, the repertoire was profiled, and TCRdb retains in-frame clones only, with some absent. The repertoire has approximately 760,000 clones, around 85% of them found once; the top ten carry roughly 0.01%. Looked up from germline, CDR1 is MRHNA and CDR2 is SNTAGT. The trim removed 5 bases at V and 9 bases at J, leaving 7 bases unmatched. This CDR3 region has 14 residues. A further study also used this sample, focusing on human thymus T cells. This second study notes: Thymus pieces cut out during corrective heart surgery were the tissue that was used. Thymic repertoires from unrelated individuals overlapped highly, related research reported.

Sequences were obtained from thymocytes. The V gene is TRBV6-4, the J gene TRBJ2-1, with 10 bases fitting TRBD2. This receptor was taken from a girl under two years old with a congenital heart defect. The DNA for the CDR3 is TGTGCCAGCAGTAAAAGCGGGGGGGCGGGTGAGCAGTTCTTC. Translating it yields CASSKSGGAGEQFF.